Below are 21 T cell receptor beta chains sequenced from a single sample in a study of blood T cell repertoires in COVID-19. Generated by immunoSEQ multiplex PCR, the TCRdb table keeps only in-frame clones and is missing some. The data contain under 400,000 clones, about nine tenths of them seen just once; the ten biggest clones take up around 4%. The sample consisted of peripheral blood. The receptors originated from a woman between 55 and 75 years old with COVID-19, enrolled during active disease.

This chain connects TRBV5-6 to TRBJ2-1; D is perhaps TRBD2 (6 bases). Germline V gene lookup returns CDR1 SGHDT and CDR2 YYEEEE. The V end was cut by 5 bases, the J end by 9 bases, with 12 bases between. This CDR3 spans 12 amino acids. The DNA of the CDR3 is TGTGCCAGCAGTCAACTAGCAGGTGAGCAGTTCTTC. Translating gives CASSQLAGEQFF.

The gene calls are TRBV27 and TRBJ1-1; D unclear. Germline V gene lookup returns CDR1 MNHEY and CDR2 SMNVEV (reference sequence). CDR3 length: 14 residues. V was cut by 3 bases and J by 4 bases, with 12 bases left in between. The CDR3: CASSFRQEGTEAFF. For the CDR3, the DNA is TGTGCCAGCAGTTTTCGGCAGGAGGGCACTGAAGCTTTCTTT.

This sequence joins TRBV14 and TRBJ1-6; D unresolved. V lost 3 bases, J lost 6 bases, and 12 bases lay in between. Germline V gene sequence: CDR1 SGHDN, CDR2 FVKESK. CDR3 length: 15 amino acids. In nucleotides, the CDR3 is TGTGCCAGCAGCCACGCCAGGTGGATTAATTCACCCCTCCACTTT. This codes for CASSHARWINSPLHF.

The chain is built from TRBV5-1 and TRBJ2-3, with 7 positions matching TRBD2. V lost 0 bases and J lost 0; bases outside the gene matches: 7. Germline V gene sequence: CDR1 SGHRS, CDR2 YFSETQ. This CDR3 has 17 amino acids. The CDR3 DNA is TGCGCCAGCAGCTTGGATCGAGCGGGGCTTAGCACAGATACGCAGTATTTT. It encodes CASSLDRAGLSTDTQYF.

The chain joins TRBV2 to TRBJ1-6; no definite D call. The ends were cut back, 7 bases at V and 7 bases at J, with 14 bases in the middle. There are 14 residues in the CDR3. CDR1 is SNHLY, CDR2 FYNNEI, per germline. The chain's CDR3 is CASTQSIINSPLHF. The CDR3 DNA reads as TGTGCCAGCACCCAGTCCATAATCAATTCACCCCTCCACTTT.

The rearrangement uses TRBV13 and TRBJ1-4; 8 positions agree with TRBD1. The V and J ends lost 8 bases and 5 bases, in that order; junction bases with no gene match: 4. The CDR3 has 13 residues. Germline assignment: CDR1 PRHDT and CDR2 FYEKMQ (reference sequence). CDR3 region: CASRGQENEKLFF. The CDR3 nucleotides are TGTGCCAGCCGGGGACAGGAAAATGAAAAACTGTTTTTT.

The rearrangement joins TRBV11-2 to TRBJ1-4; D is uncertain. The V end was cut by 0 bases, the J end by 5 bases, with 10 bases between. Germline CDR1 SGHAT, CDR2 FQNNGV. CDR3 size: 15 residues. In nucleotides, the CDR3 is TGTGCCAGCAGCTTAGAGGCCAGGAGGAATGAAAAACTGTTTTTT. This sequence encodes CASSLEARRNEKLFF.

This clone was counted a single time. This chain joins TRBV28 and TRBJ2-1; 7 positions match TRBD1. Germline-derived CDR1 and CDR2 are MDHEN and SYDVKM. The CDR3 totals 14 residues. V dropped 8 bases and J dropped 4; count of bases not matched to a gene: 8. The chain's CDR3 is CASLGTDLYNEQFF. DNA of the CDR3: TGTGCCAGCCTCGGGACAGACTTATACAATGAGCAGTTCTTC.

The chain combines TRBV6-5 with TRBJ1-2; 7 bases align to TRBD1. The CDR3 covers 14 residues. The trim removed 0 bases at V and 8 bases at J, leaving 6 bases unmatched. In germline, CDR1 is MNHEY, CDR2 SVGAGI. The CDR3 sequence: CASSYSRQGVGYTF. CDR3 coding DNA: TGTGCCAGCAGTTACTCTAGACAGGGAGTCGGCTACACCTTC.

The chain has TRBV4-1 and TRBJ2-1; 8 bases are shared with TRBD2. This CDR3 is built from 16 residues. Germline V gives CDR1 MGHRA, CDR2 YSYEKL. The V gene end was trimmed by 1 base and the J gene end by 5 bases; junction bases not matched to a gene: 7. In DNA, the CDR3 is TGCGCCAGCAGCCAAGGAGTATCGGGGGGGAACAATGAGCAGTTCTTC. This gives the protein CASSQGVSGGNNEQFF.

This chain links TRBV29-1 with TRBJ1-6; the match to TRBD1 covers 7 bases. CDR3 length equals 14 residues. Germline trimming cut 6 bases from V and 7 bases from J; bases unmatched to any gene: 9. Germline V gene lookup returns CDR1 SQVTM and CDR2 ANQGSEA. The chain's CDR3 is CSVRSQGQNSPLHF. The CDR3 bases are TGCAGCGTCCGTTCACAGGGGCAAAATTCACCCCTCCACTTT.

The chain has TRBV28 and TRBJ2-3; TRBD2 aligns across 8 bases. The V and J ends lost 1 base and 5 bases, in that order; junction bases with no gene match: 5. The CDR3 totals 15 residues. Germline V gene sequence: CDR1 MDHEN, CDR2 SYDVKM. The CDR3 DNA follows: TGTGCCAGCAGTTTATCAAGCGGGGGTCAAGATACGCAGTATTTT. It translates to CASSLSSGGQDTQYF.

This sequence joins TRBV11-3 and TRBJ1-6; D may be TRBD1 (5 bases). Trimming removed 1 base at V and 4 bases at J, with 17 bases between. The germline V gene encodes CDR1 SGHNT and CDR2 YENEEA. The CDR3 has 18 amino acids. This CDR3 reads CASSLGGVRKGYNSPLHF. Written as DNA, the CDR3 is TGTGCCAGCAGCTTAGGGGGCGTGAGGAAGGGTTATAATTCACCCCTCCACTTT. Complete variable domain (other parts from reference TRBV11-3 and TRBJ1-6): EAGVVQSPRYKIIEKKQPVAFWCNPISGHNTLYWYLQNLGQGPELLIRYENEEAVDDSQLPKDRFSAERLKGVDSTLKIQPAELGDSAVYLCASSLGGVRKGYNSPLHFGNGTRLTVT.

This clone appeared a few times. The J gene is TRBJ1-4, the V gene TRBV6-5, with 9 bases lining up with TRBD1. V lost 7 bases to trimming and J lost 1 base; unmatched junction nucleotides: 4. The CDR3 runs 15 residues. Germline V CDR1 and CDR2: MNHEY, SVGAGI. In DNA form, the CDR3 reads TGTGCCAGCACCCCGACAGGGGGAACTAATGAAAAACTGTTTTTT. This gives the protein CASTPTGGTNEKLFF.

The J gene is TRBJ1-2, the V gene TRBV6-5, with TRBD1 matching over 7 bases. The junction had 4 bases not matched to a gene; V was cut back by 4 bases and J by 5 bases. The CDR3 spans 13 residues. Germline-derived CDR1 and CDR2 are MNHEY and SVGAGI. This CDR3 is CASSSDRRYGYTF. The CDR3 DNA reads TGTGCCAGCAGTTCGGACAGGAGGTATGGCTACACCTTC.

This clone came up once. In DNA, the CDR3 is TGTGCCAGCAGTTATCCACTAGCGGGGAGGCAAGAGACCCAGTACTTC. Its translation: CASSYPLAGRQETQYF. This sequence joins TRBV6-2 or TRBV6-3 and TRBJ2-5; 10 positions agree with TRBD2. This CDR3 is built from 16 residues. Trimming at V came to 3 bases and at J to 2 bases, leaving 6 bases not matched to a gene. Germline CDR1 MNHEY, CDR2 SVGEGT.

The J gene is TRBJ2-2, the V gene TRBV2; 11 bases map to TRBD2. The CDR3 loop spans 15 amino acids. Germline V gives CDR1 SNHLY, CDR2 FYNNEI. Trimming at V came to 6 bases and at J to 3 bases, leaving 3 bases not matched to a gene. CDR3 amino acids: CASRSSGGYTGELFF. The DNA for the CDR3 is TGTGCCAGCAGATCTAGCGGGGGGTACACCGGGGAGCTGTTTTTT.

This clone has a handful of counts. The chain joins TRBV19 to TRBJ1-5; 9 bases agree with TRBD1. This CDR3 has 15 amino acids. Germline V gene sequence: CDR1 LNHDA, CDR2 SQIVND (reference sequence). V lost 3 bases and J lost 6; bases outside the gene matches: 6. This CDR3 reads CASSIGTGYGQPQHF. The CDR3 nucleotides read TGTGCCAGTAGTATTGGGACAGGGTATGGTCAGCCCCAGCATTTT. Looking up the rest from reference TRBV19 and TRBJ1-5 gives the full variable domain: DGGITQSPKYLFRKEGQNVTLSCEQNLNHDAMYWYRQDPGQGLRLIYYSQIVNDFQKGDIAEGYSVSREKKESFPLTVTSAQKNPTAFYLCASSIGTGYGQPQHFGDGTRLSIL.

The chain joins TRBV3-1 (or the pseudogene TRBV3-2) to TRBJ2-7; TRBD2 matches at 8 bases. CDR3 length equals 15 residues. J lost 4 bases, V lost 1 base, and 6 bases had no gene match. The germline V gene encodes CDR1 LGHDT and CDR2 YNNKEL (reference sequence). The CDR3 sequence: CASSQGPAGVYEQYF. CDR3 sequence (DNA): TGTGCCAGCAGCCAAGGCCCAGCGGGGGTTTACGAGCAGTACTTC.

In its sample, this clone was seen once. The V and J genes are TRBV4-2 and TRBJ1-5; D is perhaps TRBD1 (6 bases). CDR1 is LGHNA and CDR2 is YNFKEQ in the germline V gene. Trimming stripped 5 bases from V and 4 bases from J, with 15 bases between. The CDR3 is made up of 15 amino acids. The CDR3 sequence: CASSLNRQENQPQHF. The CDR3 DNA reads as TGTGCCAGCAGCTTAAACCGACAGGAAAATCAGCCCCAGCATTTT.

The CDR3: CASSAGTGATNEKLFF. The CDR3 nucleotides are TGCGCCAGCAGCGCCGGGACAGGGGCAACTAATGAAAAACTGTTTTTT. The rearrangement links TRBV10-1 to TRBJ1-4; 10 positions match TRBD1. CDR3 length equals 16 residues. In germline, CDR1 is WNHNN, CDR2 SYGVQD (reference sequence). The V segment lost 6 bases and the J segment 0 bases; nucleotides outside the gene matches: 4.